Listed below are T cell receptor beta chains from one sample, sequenced in a study of CD8+CD57+ T cells in acquired aplastic anemia. MiXCR was run by TCRdb on the reads, yielding one entry per CDR3 protein. The table records fewer than 250,000 distinct CDR3 sequences, around 45% of them present only once. The material sequenced was sorted CD4+, CD8+, or CD8+CD57+ T cells (not recorded which) from PBMCs. These receptors were taken from a human donor with aplastic anemia. Both conserved end residues are part of each CDR3. A D gene is named only where the DNA matches it firmly. A clone size is listed for some rows: how often the clone was seen (once, few, many), or a class if it is expanded.

clone_size d_call j_call v_call cdr3_length cdr3_aa cdr3_nt
. . TRBJ1-6 TRBV5-4 18 CASSPYPGTTMTNSPLHF TGTGCCAGCAGCCCCTACCCAGGGACCACGATGACTAATTCACCCCTCCACTTT
. . TRBJ1-1 TRBV20-1 14 CSARDAGGGTEAFF TGCAGTGCTAGAGATGCGGGGGGAGGCACTGAAGCTTTCTTT
. TRBD2 TRBJ2-3 TRBV4-2 17 CASSPRGGGGGTDTQYF TGTGCCAGCAGCCCACGGGGGGGCGGGGGAGGGACAGATACGCAGTATTTT
few TRBD1 TRBJ1-1 TRBV24-1 14 CAIQETGMNTEAFF TGTGCCATTCAAGAGACAGGGATGAACACTGAAGCTTTCTTT
many . TRBJ2-1 TRBV20-1 14 CSAGPPGRFNEQFF TGCAGTGCTGGACCCCCGGGGAGGTTCAATGAGCAGTTCTTC
. . TRBJ1-1 TRBV19 15 CASSTRQWIGTEAFF TGTGCCAGTAGTACGCGGCAGTGGATCGGCACTGAAGCTTTCTTT
. . TRBJ1-2 TRBV27 11 CASTGGMGYTF TGTGCCAGCACGGGCGGGATGGGCTACACCTTC
many TRBD1 TRBJ2-5 TRBV20-1 16 CSARDLGQGDQETQYF TGCAGTGCTAGAGATCTGGGACAGGGGGACCAAGAGACCCAGTACTTC
. . TRBJ1-6 TRBV20-1 13 CSARPGTGSPLHF TGCAGTGCTAGGCCAGGGACGGGTTCACCCCTCCACTTT
. . TRBJ2-1 TRBV6-1 15 CASSELAATFDEQFF TGTGCCAGCAGTGAGTTAGCGGCTACTTTCGATGAGCAGTTCTTC
. TRBD1 TRBJ1-6 TRBV6-2/TRBV6-3 17 CASTPGTESSYNSPPHF TGTGCCAGCACCCCAGGGACAGAAAGCTCCTATAATTCACCCCCCCACTTT
once . TRBJ2-5 TRBV7-4 15 CASSRGGPYQETQYF TGTGCCAGCAGCAGGGGGGGGCCCTACCAAGAGACCCAGTACTTC
many . TRBJ1-2 TRBV20-1 13 CSARTQEDYGYTF TGCAGTGCTCGGACACAAGAGGACTATGGCTACACCTTC
many . TRBJ2-3 TRBV5-1 14 CASSPGISTDTQYF TGCGCCAGCAGCCCAGGGATTAGCACAGATACGCAGTATTTT
. . TRBJ1-2 TRBV19 14 CASSIGHPSEGYTF TGTGCCAGTAGTATCGGACACCCCTCGGAGGGCTACACCTTC
. . TRBJ2-2 TRBV7-9 15 CASSSSLASTGELFF TGCGCCAGCAGCTCTTCACTAGCCAGCACCGGGGAGCTGTTTTTT
. TRBD1 TRBJ1-2 TRBV10-3 13 CAISAGTGYGYTF TGTGCCATCAGTGCCGGGACAGGCTATGGCTACACCTTC
. . TRBJ2-7 TRBV20-1 15 CSAPSRGGSKNEQYF TGCAGTGCGCCCTCAAGAGGGGGTTCTAAAAACGAGCAGTACTTC
. . TRBJ1-6 TRBV4-3 19 CAGSQQDIRVTLGNSPLHF TGCGCCGGCAGCCAACAAGATATTCGTGTTACACTAGGGAATTCACCCCTCCACTTT
. TRBD1 TRBJ2-2 TRBV6-5 15 CASSSDRGSTGVLFF TGTGCCAGCAGTTCCGACAGGGGAAGCACCGGGGTGCTGTTTTTT
once . TRBJ2-3 TRBV7-2 14 CASSFDSSTDTQYF TGTGCCAGCAGCTTCGACTCTAGCACAGATACGCAGTATTTT
. . TRBJ1-1 TRBV2 15 CASSQSRDTNTEAFF TGTGCCAGCTCACAATCTAGGGACACCAACACTGAAGCTTTCTTT
many TRBD1 TRBJ1-1 TRBV7-9 14 CASSRGQANTEAFF TGTGCCAGCAGCCGAGGACAGGCCAACACTGAAGCTTTCTTT
. . TRBJ2-7 TRBV30 14 CAWSVFTVGYEQYF TGTGCCTGGAGTGTATTCACCGTCGGATACGAGCAGTACTTC
once . TRBJ2-5 TRBV12-3/TRBV12-4 11 CASSESGTQYF TGTGCCAGCAGTGAAAGCGGGACCCAGTACTTC
many TRBD1 TRBJ1-5 TRBV5-6 17 CASSLGQGALGNQPQHF TGTGCCAGCAGCTTGGGACAGGGGGCGCTCGGCAATCAGCCCCAGCATTTT
. . TRBJ2-7 TRBV25-1 15 CASSASRDTSYEQYF TGTGCCAGCAGTGCCTCCCGGGACACTTCCTACGAGCAGTACTTC
. TRBD1 TRBJ1-5 TRBV10-3 15 CAISDRDRGSQPQHF TGTGCCATCAGTGATCGGGACAGGGGCAGCCAGCCCCAGCATTTT
many . TRBJ2-2 TRBV5-8 15 CASSLSAGRTGELFF TGTGCCAGCAGCTTGTCAGCAGGGCGCACCGGGGAGCTGTTTTTT
many . TRBJ2-7 TRBV6-5 15 CASSSASAGGYEQYF TGTGCCAGCAGTTCGGCCTCGGCCGGGGGTTACGAGCAGTACTTC
. . TRBJ1-5 TRBV28 13 CASSSDSYEPQHF TGTGCCAGCAGTTCCGACAGCTACGAGCCCCAGCATTTT
. . TRBJ1-1 TRBV6-1 18 CASSLTQLLVGLNTEAFF TGTGCCAGCAGTTTAACCCAGCTCCTTGTCGGGCTCAACACTGAAGCTTTCTTT
many TRBD2 TRBJ2-5 TRBV30 15 CAWDLAGGPGETQYF TGTGCCTGGGATTTAGCGGGAGGGCCGGGGGAGACCCAGTACTTC
. TRBD1 TRBJ1-1 TRBV10-3 14 CAIRWGQGNTGAFF TGTGCCATCAGATGGGGACAGGGGAACACTGGAGCTTTCTTT
many . TRBJ2-2 TRBV7-8 20 CASSLVTLWRSIWVTGELFF TGTGCCAGCAGCTTAGTAACCCTCTGGCGGTCGATTTGGGTTACCGGGGAGCTGTTTTTT
many TRBD2 TRBJ2-7 TRBV29-1 15 CSAEAHVSGGAEQYF TGCAGCGCTGAAGCTCATGTTAGCGGGGGGGCCGAGCAGTACTTC
many . TRBJ2-1 TRBV9 15 CASSPAGVVNNEQFF TGTGCCAGCAGCCCCGCCGGGGTCGTAAACAATGAGCAGTTCTTC
many . TRBJ1-2 TRBV29-1 13 CSVDGGTPYGYTF TGCAGCGTTGACGGCGGGACACCTTATGGCTACACCTTC
few TRBD1 TRBJ1-4 TRBV19 20 CASRRHSPDREGVGSEKLFF TGTGCCAGTAGACGCCACTCTCCGGACAGGGAGGGAGTAGGATCGGAAAAACTGTTTTTT
. . TRBJ1-2 TRBV10-3 14 CAIGNDGINGGYTF TGTGCCATCGGAAACGACGGGATAAATGGTGGCTACACCTTC
once TRBD2 TRBJ2-3 TRBV9 14 CASSKPGLGVGQYF TGTGCCAGCAGCAAACCGGGACTAGGGGTAGGGCAGTATTTT
. . TRBJ2-1 TRBV9 12 CASSVGQGEQFF TGTGCCAGCAGCGTAGGGCAGGGTGAGCAGTTCTTC
once . TRBJ2-2 TRBV9 14 CASSGNRGGGELFF TGTGCCAGCAGCGGGAACCGGGGCGGCGGGGAGCTGTTTTTT
. TRBD2 TRBJ2-5 TRBV7-8 19 CASSHHYGGTSGGQETQYF TGTGCCAGCAGCCACCACTACGGCGGGACTAGCGGAGGCCAAGAGACCCAGTACTTC
few TRBD2 TRBJ2-1 TRBV6-5 15 CASRLAGGRYNEQFF TGTGCCAGCAGGTTAGCGGGAGGGAGGTACAATGAGCAGTTCTTC
. . TRBJ2-3 TRBV4-3 15 CASSQESPNTDTQYF TGCGCCAGCAGCCAAGAATCGCCTAATACAGATACGCAGTATTTT
. . TRBJ2-7 TRBV2 14 CASPRDARHPKQYF TGTGCCAGCCCCCGAGACGCTAGACATCCCAAGCAGTACTTC
. . TRBJ1-2 TRBV7-9 12 CASSTEYYGHTF TGTGCCAGCAGCACAGAGTACTATGGCCACACCTTC
. TRBD1 TRBJ2-2 TRBV2 15 CASSGTGLDTGELFF TGTGCCAGCAGTGGGACAGGGTTGGACACCGGGGAGCTGTTTTTT
few TRBD2 TRBJ2-2 TRBV6-5 15 CASSESAGEAGELFF TGTGCCAGCAGTGAATCGGCGGGAGAGGCCGGGGAGCTGTTTTTT
few . TRBJ1-3 TRBV3-1 16 CASSQDGSYSGNTIYF TGTGCCAGCAGCCAAGATGGGTCTTACTCTGGAAACACCATATATTTT
few TRBD2 TRBJ2-3 TRBV7-9 18 CASSPGTSGRSRTDTQYF TGTGCCAGCAGCCCCGGGACTAGCGGGAGGTCTAGAACAGATACGCAGTATTTT
. . TRBJ1-6 TRBV9 16 CASSVGIHSYNSPLHF TGCGCCAGCAGCGTGGGGATCCACTCCTATAATTCACCCCTCCACTTT
. TRBD1 TRBJ1-4 TRBV19 13 CASNSGGNGKLFF TGTGCCAGTAACTCAGGGGGCAACGGAAAACTGTTTTTT
few TRBD1 TRBJ2-7 TRBV2 16 CASSETRTGNSYEQYF TGTGCCAGCAGTGAAACCCGGACAGGGAATTCCTACGAGCAGTACTTC
many TRBD1 TRBJ1-5 TRBV6-1 16 CASSGETGYSNQPQHF TGTGCCAGCAGTGGGGAGACAGGGTATAGCAATCAGCCCCAGCATTTT
. . TRBJ2-7 TRBV10-3 14 CAISEPGNTYEQYF TGTGCCATCAGTGAGCCAGGAAACACCTACGAGCAGTACTTC
few . TRBJ1-6 TRBV10-3 15 CAISESGVGNSPLHF TGTGCCATCAGTGAGTCTGGGGTGGGGAATTCACCCCTCCACTTT
few . TRBJ2-7 TRBV29-1 14 CSVVEPVAGYEQYF TGCAGCGTTGTCGAGCCAGTGGCCGGTTACGAGCAGTACTTC